The clone carrying this T cell receptor (beta chain) was found a few times. This entry comes from a study of blood T cell repertoires in COVID-19. Study information: There were acute and convalescent COVID-19 samples, and they came from the United States, Italy and Spain. Sample material is recorded as cDNA or gDNA derived from T cells, B-cell-depleted T cells, or PBMCs.

V was trimmed by 0 bases and J by 6 bases, leaving 14 bases between them. Per germline, CDR1 SGHRS and CDR2 YFSETQ. This CDR3 spans 15 amino acids. In the authors' workflow: Estimated nucleated cell counts came from reference gene primer amplification. Sequencing was performed with immunoSEQ multiplex PCR; in TCRdb, only in-frame clones are kept and a portion is missing. The V and J calls and the clone size are those of that table, but D and trimming were determined from the DNA. The sample contains about 180,000 clones, less than 85% of which appear only once. Input material: peripheral blood. This rearrangement joins TRBV5-1 to TRBJ2-3; maybe TRBD1 (6 bases). This receptor was taken from a human donor in a cohort sampled during active COVID-19. The CDR3 sequence is CASSLAGALPDTQYF. Here the CDR3 DNA reads TGCGCCAGCAGCTTGGCAGGGGCCCTTCCCGATACGCAGTATTTT. The full variable domain, completed using reference TRBV5-1 and TRBJ2-3, is KAGVTQTPRYLIKTRGQQVTLSCSPISGHRSVSWYQQTPGQGLQFLFEYFSETQRNKGNFPGRFSGRQFSNSRSEMNVSTLELGDSALYLCASSLAGALPDTQYFGPGTRLTVL.